This is a list of T cell receptor beta chains from one sample in a study of cytomegalovirus exposure and HLA in healthy donors. Produced via immunoSEQ multiplex PCR; TCRdb's table is partial and in-frame only. The sample lists some 120,000 clones; roughly 90% were seen once. The sequenced sample was PBMCs. These receptors were taken from a man between 25 and 39 years old in good health and CMV-seronegative. CDR3s include the opening cysteine and the closing phenylalanine or tryptophan. D genes are given only for firm matches. Clone size is not always given. Where it is, it says once, few, many or a class for expanded clones.

v_gene,d_gene,j_gene,abundance,CDR3aa,CDR3nt
TRBV11-2,NA,TRBJ2-1,NA,CASSLVPLFGQFF,TGTGCCAGCAGCTTAGTTCCCCTTTTCGGGCAGTTCTTC
TRBV7-3,NA,TRBJ2-3,NA,CASSLTGSADTQYF,TGTGCCAGCAGCTTAACGGGTAGCGCTGATACGCAGTATTTT
TRBV7-8,NA,TRBJ1-5,few,CASSSGTSSNQPQHF,TGTGCCAGCAGCTCCGGGACTTCTAGCAATCAGCCCCAGCATTTT
TRBV28,NA,TRBJ2-3,NA,CASSTLNTDTQYF,TGTGCCAGCAGTACCCTAAACACAGATACGCAGTATTTT
TRBV19,TRBD2,TRBJ2-7,NA,CASSTTSGGSYEQYF,TGTGCCAGTAGTACGACTAGCGGGGGTTCCTACGAGCAGTACTTC
TRBV4-3,NA,TRBJ2-5,NA,CASSQAKGDGQETQYF,TGCGCCAGCAGCCAAGCAAAGGGAGACGGCCAAGAGACCCAGTACTTC
TRBV7-9,NA,TRBJ1-6,NA,CASSLARGLGDSPLHF,TGTGCCAGCAGCTTAGCCAGGGGCCTTGGGGATTCACCCCTCCACTTT
TRBV27,TRBD1,TRBJ2-5,once,CASSLDRDQETQYF,TGTGCCAGCAGTCTCGACAGGGACCAAGAGACCCAGTACTTC
TRBV29-1,TRBD2,TRBJ2-5,NA,CSVVLAGGGETQYF,TGCAGCGTTGTGCTAGCGGGGGGCGGTGAGACCCAGTACTTC
TRBV7-2,NA,TRBJ1-1,NA,CASSLWQAQMNTEAFF,TGTGCCAGCAGCTTATGGCAGGCGCAAATGAACACTGAAGCTTTCTTT
TRBV5-1,TRBD1,TRBJ1-2,NA,CASSLFLGQGNQNGYTF,TGCGCCAGCAGCTTGTTTTTGGGACAGGGTAACCAAAATGGCTACACCTTC
TRBV6-5,NA,TRBJ2-7,NA,CASSYSARTRVQYF,TGTGCCAGCAGTTACTCGGCCAGAACCAGGGTGCAGTACTTC
TRBV19,NA,TRBJ2-3,NA,CASSARGADTQYF,TGTGCCAGTAGTGCGCGGGGAGCAGATACGCAGTATTTT
TRBV5-1,NA,TRBJ2-5,few,CASSLGDTQETQYF,TGCGCCAGCAGCTTGGGGGACACCCAAGAGACCCAGTACTTC
TRBV4-2,NA,TRBJ2-7,NA,CASSQIEQPFREQYF,TGTGCCAGCAGCCAAATCGAACAGCCCTTTAGAGAGCAGTACTTC
TRBV6-1,NA,TRBJ1-1,NA,CASSEARADEAFF,TGTGCCAGCAGTGAAGCGCGGGCAGATGAAGCTTTCTTT
TRBV5-4,NA,TRBJ1-1,NA,CASSLNRVSLNTEVFF,TGTGCCAGCAGCTTGAACAGGGTGAGTTTGAACACTGAAGTTTTCTTT
TRBV11-2,TRBD2,TRBJ2-1,NA,CASRSTSGGAREQFF,TGTGCCAGCAGATCTACTAGCGGGGGGGCCAGGGAGCAGTTCTTC
TRBV7-9,TRBD1,TRBJ1-1,NA,CASSAQGVTTEAFF,TGTGCCAGCAGCGCACAGGGGGTTACCACTGAAGCTTTCTTT
TRBV14,NA,TRBJ1-6,NA,CASNDRLLTPLHF,TGTGCCAGCAACGACAGGCTGTTGACACCCCTCCACTTT
TRBV27,TRBD1,TRBJ1-5,NA,CASSSGQGGQPQHF,TGTGCCAGCAGTTCGGGACAGGGTGGTCAGCCCCAGCATTTT
TRBV4-1,TRBD1,TRBJ2-7,NA,CASSHENRGEQYF,TGCGCCAGCAGCCATGAAAACAGGGGGGAGCAGTACTTC
TRBV7-9,TRBD1,TRBJ1-5,NA,CASRGQADQPQHF,TGTGCCAGCAGAGGACAGGCTGATCAGCCCCAGCATTTT
TRBV19,TRBD1,TRBJ1-2,NA,CASTRSSSQGATFYGYTF,TGTGCCAGTACCCGGTCCTCATCACAGGGGGCCACGTTCTATGGCTACACCTTC
TRBV6-5,NA,TRBJ1-3,NA,CASSYSRPRSGNTIYF,TGTGCCAGCAGTTACTCGAGGCCACGCTCTGGAAACACCATATATTTT
TRBV6-5,TRBD1,TRBJ1-2,NA,CASSYGGQGYGYTF,TGTGCCAGCAGTTACGGGGGACAGGGTTATGGCTACACCTTC
TRBV6-5,TRBD1,TRBJ1-2,NA,CASSRQGFGYTF,TGTGCCAGCAGTCGACAGGGGTTTGGCTACACCTTC
TRBV6-5,NA,TRBJ1-2,once,CASSTYRTREYGYTF,TGTGCCAGCAGCACCTACAGGACCCGGGAGTATGGCTACACCTTC
TRBV4-2,NA,TRBJ1-1,NA,CASSQVWSGDTEAFF,TGTGCCAGCAGCCAAGTCTGGTCAGGGGACACTGAAGCTTTCTTT
TRBV15,TRBD1,TRBJ1-2,NA,CATSLDRGDYGYTF,TGTGCCACCAGCCTCGACAGGGGGGACTATGGCTACACCTTC
TRBV2,NA,TRBJ2-3,NA,CASISPSQGGDTQYF,TGTGCCAGCATATCCCCCTCCCAAGGGGGAGATACGCAGTATTTT
TRBV10-3,NA,TRBJ1-2,NA,CAISESYSRFVNGYTF,TGTGCCATCAGTGAGTCTTATTCGAGGTTTGTAAATGGCTACACCTTC
TRBV2,NA,TRBJ2-5,NA,CASRRDFQETQYF,TGTGCCAGCAGGCGGGACTTCCAAGAGACCCAGTACTTC
TRBV11-2,NA,TRBJ2-5,NA,CASSLAGGETQYF,TGTGCCAGCAGCTTAGCGGGCGGGGAGACCCAGTACTTC
TRBV5-1,NA,TRBJ1-1,NA,CASSLVIGGMGAEAFF,TGCGCCAGCAGCTTGGTTATCGGGGGGATGGGCGCTGAAGCTTTCTTT
TRBV28,NA,TRBJ1-5,few,CASSPMGGNQPQHF,TGTGCCAGCAGTCCCATGGGCGGCAATCAGCCCCAGCATTTT
TRBV11-2,NA,TRBJ2-1,few,CASSLRVAYNEQFF,TGTGCCAGCAGCTTGAGGGTTGCCTACAATGAGCAGTTCTTC
TRBV6-5,NA,TRBJ2-7,NA,CASSLDSRGFEQYF,TGTGCCAGCAGCTTAGACTCACGAGGATTCGAGCAGTACTTC
TRBV4-3,NA,TRBJ2-1,once,CASSQDTQLNEQFF,TGCGCCAGCAGCCAAGATACGCAACTTAATGAGCAGTTCTTC
TRBV5-1,TRBD2,TRBJ2-2,NA,CASSLSGLAGTNTGELFF,TGCGCCAGCAGCTTATCCGGACTAGCGGGGACGAACACCGGGGAGCTGTTTTTT
TRBV11-2,TRBD2,TRBJ2-3,NA,CASRYGTTLTDTQYF,TGTGCCAGCCGCTACGGGACTACCTTAACAGATACGCAGTATTTT
TRBV28,TRBD2,TRBJ2-3,NA,CASTVGGTTDTQYF,TGTGCCAGCACCGTGGGGGGGACCACAGATACGCAGTATTTT
TRBV6-6,NA,TRBJ1-2,NA,CASRHSQGYTF,TGTGCCAGCAGGCACAGTCAGGGCTACACCTTC
TRBV27,TRBD1,TRBJ1-2,NA,CASSLSGTGVPYGYTF,TGTGCCAGCAGTTTATCCGGGACAGGGGTACCCTATGGCTACACCTTC
TRBV4-2,TRBD2,TRBJ2-7,NA,CASSQVQRGGRSLEQYF,TGTGCCAGCAGCCAAGTCCAGCGGGGGGGCCGATCGCTTGAGCAGTACTTC
TRBV5-4,TRBD1,TRBJ1-6,NA,CASSLKGLRTGGTSPLHF,TGTGCCAGCAGCTTGAAGGGGTTAAGAACAGGGGGTACTTCACCCCTCCACTTT
TRBV7-6,NA,TRBJ2-3,NA,CASSPERAEVDTQYF,TGTGCCAGCAGCCCGGAACGAGCGGAGGTCGATACGCAGTATTTT
TRBV14,TRBD1,TRBJ2-1,NA,CASSRQGVYHLSSYNEQFF,TGTGCCAGCAGCCGACAGGGGGTCTACCATCTCAGCTCCTACAATGAGCAGTTCTTC
TRBV12-5,NA,TRBJ2-7,NA,CASGLVQSYEQYF,TGTGCTAGTGGTTTGGTACAGTCCTACGAGCAGTACTTC
TRBV5-1,NA,TRBJ2-7,NA,CASAGGPYEQYF,TGCGCCAGCGCCGGCGGCCCCTACGAGCAGTACTTC
TRBV28,TRBD1,TRBJ1-3,NA,CASSFGTASGNTIYF,TGTGCCAGCAGTTTCGGGACAGCCTCTGGAAACACCATATATTTT
TRBV19,TRBD1,TRBJ2-1,NA,CASSLRQGNYNEQFF,TGTGCCAGTAGTCTAAGACAGGGGAACTACAATGAGCAGTTCTTC